These 5 T cell receptor beta chains originate from one sample sequenced in a study of T cell repertoires in cytomegalovirus infection (dated 2019 in TCRdb). The data were produced on an Illumina HiSeq 1500. Starting from the raw public reads, TCRdb applied fastp trimming at Q25, assembled clones with MiXCR and retained in-frame beta chains. One record per CDR3 amino acid sequence lists the most common genes and DNA. The sample includes about 530,000 distinct CDR3 sequences, with less than 30% observed a single time. Around 14% of the sample goes to the ten largest clones. Sequencing used PBMCs. These receptors came from a human donor in good health (CMV status not recorded). Some clones in this sample may be carry-over from other donors' samples.

This clonotype was seen at least ten times. The V call is TRBV7-2, the J call TRBJ1-2; D is uncertain. Deletions cut 2 bases from V and 1 base from J, with 14 bases between. The germline V gene has CDR1 SGHTA and CDR2 FQGNSA. This CDR3 is 16 amino acids long. The CDR3 region is CASSLYVGPLNYGYTF. CDR3 in DNA: TGTGCCAGCAGCTTATACGTAGGACCGCTTAACTATGGCTACACCTTC.

This chain joins TRBV7-3 and TRBJ2-3; 8 bases agree with TRBD1. CDR1 and CDR2 from the germline V gene are SGHTA and FQGTGA. The length of the CDR3 is 16 residues. Trimming removed 5 bases from V and 1 base from J; junction bases left unmatched: 8. The DNA for the CDR3 is TGTGCCAGCAGCCCCCAGGGGGCGCGGGGCACAGATACGCAGTATTTT. It yields the protein CASSPQGARGTDTQYF.

This clonotype was counted many times. The chain has TRBV6-1 and TRBJ1-4; no definite D call. The CDR3 is 11 residues long. Germline V lookup: CDR1 MNHNS, CDR2 SASEGT. Trimming left V 3 bases short and J 10 bases short, with 6 bases between. The chain's CDR3 is CASSERGKLFF. The CDR3 bases are TGTGCCAGCAGTGAGCGGGGAAAACTGTTTTTT.

The chain has TRBV6-1 and TRBJ1-4; no clear D gene. V lost 8 bases to trimming and J lost 0 bases, with 10 bases between them. Germline lookup yields CDR1 MNHNS and CDR2 SASEGT. This CDR3 has 14 residues. The CDR3 region has the DNA TGTGCCAGCTACGAGGGCGCAACTAATGAAAAACTGTTTTTT. Translating it yields CASYEGATNEKLFF.

This clonotype was observed a handful of times. This chain links TRBV19 with TRBJ2-2, with 8 bases fitting TRBD2. Per germline, CDR1 LNHDA and CDR2 SQIVND (reference sequence). V was pared by 6 bases and J by 4 bases, with 10 bases of the junction left unmatched. This CDR3 has 16 residues. This CDR3 is CASRSVSGRPTGELFF. DNA of the CDR3: TGTGCCAGTAGATCCGTGAGCGGGAGACCCACCGGGGAGCTGTTTTTT. The whole variable domain, remainder taken from reference TRBV19 and TRBJ2-2, is DGGITQSPKYLFRKEGQNVTLSCEQNLNHDAMYWYRQDPGQGLRLIYYSQIVNDFQKGDIAEGYSVSREKKESFPLTVTSAQKNPTAFYLCASRSVSGRPTGELFFGEGSRLTVL.